Below are 5 T cell receptor beta chains sequenced from a single sample in a study of T cells in Graves' hyperthyroidism and ophthalmopathy. RNA transcripts were the template for amplifying TCR beta CDR3 regions. A set of HTBI primers served as the primers for a first-round RT-PCR of the TCR CDR3. TCRdb reprocessed the multiplex PCR reads via MiXCR and lists one record per CDR3 protein. The sample holds more than 350,000 distinct CDR3 sequences, about 15% seen once. Sequences were obtained from blood. The receptors here all came from a woman in her 30s with Graves' hyperthyroidism.

In this sample, this clonotype turned up a few times. This CDR3 reads CASSQAPTALAGGRETQYF. For the CDR3, the DNA is TGCGCCAGCAGCCAAGCTCCCACCGCGCTAGCGGGAGGGAGAGAGACCCAGTACTTC. This chain joins TRBV4-1 and TRBJ2-5; TRBD2 matches 12 bases. Germline V lookup: CDR1 MGHRA, CDR2 YSYEKL. Unmatched junction bases numbered 13, after V lost 1 base and J lost 4 bases. The CDR3 extends over 19 amino acids.

The V gene is TRBV9, the J gene TRBJ2-2, with a weak D call TRBD1 (6 bases). The V end was cut by 0 bases, the J end by 5 bases, with 14 bases between. The CDR3 is 16 amino acids. Germline-derived CDR1 and CDR2 are SGDLS and YYNGEE. DNA of the CDR3: TGTGCCAGCAGCGTAGTGTCAGGGGCCCCTACCGGGGAGCTGTTTTTT. Its translation: CASSVVSGAPTGELFF.

The table lists this clonotype with many counts. V usage is TRBV6-6 and J usage is TRBJ1-2; D not resolved. In germline, CDR1 is MNHNY, CDR2 SVGAGI (reference sequence). Trimming took off 2 bases at V and 4 bases at J, with 8 bases between the two ends. The CDR3 consists of 13 residues. The CDR3 here is CASSYPGSYGYTF. DNA for the CDR3: TGTGCCAGCAGTTACCCGGGGAGCTATGGCTACACCTTC.

This clonotype was seen many times. The V gene is TRBV6-6, the J gene TRBJ1-4; D is unclear. Trimming left V 0 bases short and J 1 base short, with 9 bases between. Germline V lookup: CDR1 MNHNY, CDR2 SVGAGI (reference sequence). The CDR3 loop spans 16 amino acids. CDR3 amino acids: CASSYSYSLTNEKLFF. CDR3 DNA: TGTGCCAGCAGTTACTCCTACAGTTTAACTAATGAAAAACTGTTTTTT.

At least ten counts were recorded for this clonotype. The chain employs TRBV30 and TRBJ2-1, with a weak D call TRBD1 (6 bases). Germline CDR1 and CDR2: GTSNPN and SVGIG (reference sequence). The CDR3 covers 12 residues. The V gene lost 3 bases and the J gene lost 8 bases, with 11 bases spanning the gap. The CDR3 protein is CAWRRGTDEQFF. CDR3 coding DNA: TGTGCCTGGAGAAGGGGGACGGATGAGCAGTTCTTC. The variable domain in full, with the rest retrieved from reference TRBV30 and TRBJ2-1, is SQTIHQWPATLVQPVGSPLSLECTVEGTSNPNLYWYRQAAGRGLQLLFYSVGIGQISSEVPQNLSASRPQDRQFILSSKKLLLSDSGFYLCAWRRGTDEQFFGPGTRLTVL.